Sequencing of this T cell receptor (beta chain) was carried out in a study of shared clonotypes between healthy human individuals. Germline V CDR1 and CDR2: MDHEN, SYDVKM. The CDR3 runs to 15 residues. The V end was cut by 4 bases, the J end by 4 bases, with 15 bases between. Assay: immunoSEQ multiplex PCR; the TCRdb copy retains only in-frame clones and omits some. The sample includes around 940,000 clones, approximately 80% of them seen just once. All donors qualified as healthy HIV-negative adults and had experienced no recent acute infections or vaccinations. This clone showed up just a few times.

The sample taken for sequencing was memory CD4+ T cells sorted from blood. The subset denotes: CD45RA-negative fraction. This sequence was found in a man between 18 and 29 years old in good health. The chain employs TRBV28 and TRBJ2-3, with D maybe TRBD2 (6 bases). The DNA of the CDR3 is TGTGCCAGCAGTTCGCGGGGCTCTAGGGCAGATACGCAGTATTTT. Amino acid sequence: CASSSRGSRADTQYF.